The entry that follows covers one TCR beta chain sequence. This sample was taken from a study of blood T cell repertoires in COVID-19. V lost 4 bases and J lost 2; bases outside the gene matches: 4. The CDR3 is 15 amino acids. Germline lookup yields CDR1 KGHSH and CDR2 LQKENI. In the authors' workflow: Estimation of nucleated cell counts was performed using reference gene primer amplification. The table came from immunoSEQ multiplex PCR; TCRdb's copy has only in-frame clones and leaves some out. The DNA gave D and trimming, while V, J and clone size come from that table. This sample has roughly 250,000 clones; 70% to 90% occur once, and the top ten carry 1.2%. Participant-reported clinical history was the basis for cohort assignment.

The specimen was PBMCs or T cells enriched from blood (not recorded which). The genes are TRBV18 and TRBJ1-5, with 8 positions matching TRBD1. This TCR was sampled from a woman in her thirties or forties with acute COVID-19. CDR3 nucleotides: TGTGCCAGCTCACTCGGACAGGGAGGCAATCAGCCCCAGCATTTT. It codes for CASSLGQGGNQPQHF. Full variable domain (rest looked up from reference TRBV18 and TRBJ1-5): NAGVMQNPRHLVRRRGQEARLRCSPMKGHSHVYWYRQLPEEGLKFMVYLQKENIIDESGMPKERFSAEFPKEGPSILRIQQVVRGDSAAYFCASSLGQGGNQPQHFGDGTRLSIL.